Sequencing of this TCR beta chain was carried out in a study of cytomegalovirus exposure and HLA in healthy donors. 60 Vbeta and 13 Jbeta primers were used in PCR. Sequenced by immunoSEQ multiplex PCR; TCRdb stores in-frame clones only, minus some. The sample carries over 100,000 clones, over 65% recorded once. CDR3 size: 15 residues. The V end was cut by 2 bases, the J end by 2 bases, with 9 bases between. CDR1 and CDR2 (germline): LGHNT, FRNRAP. The TCR comes from a woman between 40 and 55 years old in good health and CMV-seropositive. V and J are TRBV12-5 and TRBJ1-4; D may be TRBD1 (6 bases). Sequenced input: PBMCs. The CDR3 protein is CASGLKRGTNEKLFF. The CDR3 DNA is TGTGCTAGTGGTTTGAAGAGGGGGACTAATGAAAAACTGTTTTTT. Drawing the rest from reference TRBV12-5 and TRBJ1-4, the complete variable domain is DARVTQTPRHKVTEMGQEVTMRCQPILGHNTVFWYRQTMMQGLELLAYFRNRAPLDDSGMPKDRFSAEMPDATLATLKIQPSEPRDSAVYFCASGLKRGTNEKLFFGSGTQLSVL.